Following are 13 T cell receptor beta chains from one sample sequenced in a study of cytomegalovirus exposure and HLA in healthy donors. PCR primers comprised 60 Vbeta and 13 Jbeta primers. TCRdb's table, derived via immunoSEQ multiplex PCR, lists solely in-frame clones and lacks some. The table lists around 130,000 clones, about 80% of them singletons. The material sequenced was PBMCs. The receptors derive from a woman aged 45-60 years in good health and CMV-seronegative.

This chain links TRBV11-3 with TRBJ2-3; 13 positions match TRBD2. V lost 4 bases, J lost 5 bases, and 6 bases stayed unmatched. There are 16 residues in the CDR3. The V gene's germline CDR1 is SGHNT and CDR2 YENEEA. The chain's CDR3 is CASSSGLAGVLDTQYF. CDR3 in DNA: TGTGCCAGCAGCTCCGGACTAGCGGGAGTTTTAGATACGCAGTATTTT. The whole variable domain, remainder taken from reference TRBV11-3 and TRBJ2-3, is EAGVVQSPRYKIIEKKQPVAFWCNPISGHNTLYWYLQNLGQGPELLIRYENEEAVDDSQLPKDRFSAERLKGVDSTLKIQPAELGDSAVYLCASSSGLAGVLDTQYFGPGTRLTVL.

J is TRBJ1-1 and V is TRBV5-1, with D possibly TRBD1 on 6 matching bases. Per germline, CDR1 SGHRS and CDR2 YFSETQ. The V and J ends lost 4 bases and 2 bases respectively, with 18 bases between them. This CDR3 has 16 residues. The CDR3: CASSPKQGYTNTEAFF. DNA of the CDR3: TGCGCCAGCAGCCCCAAACAGGGATATACAAACACTGAAGCTTTCTTT.

In nucleotides, the CDR3 is TGTGCCAGCAGCTTACGGACAGGGGGCGGCTACGAGCAGTACGTC. It encodes CASSLRTGGGYEQYV. The rearrangement links TRBV7-2 to TRBJ2-7; 11 nucleotides agree with TRBD1. The CDR3 contains 15 residues. Trimming at V came to 2 bases and at J to 3 bases, leaving 3 bases not matched to a gene. The V gene's germline CDR1 is SGHTA and CDR2 FQGNSA.

The chain is built from TRBV19 and TRBJ1-5, with D perhaps matching TRBD1 (6 bases). Trimming removed 7 bases from V and 5 bases from J, with 15 bases in between. The CDR3 consists of 14 residues. The germline V gene encodes CDR1 LNHDA and CDR2 SQIVND (reference sequence). CDR3: CASTDRFEDQPQHF. The DNA of the CDR3 is TGTGCCAGTACCGACAGGTTTGAGGATCAGCCCCAGCATTTT.

The V gene is TRBV27, the J gene TRBJ2-7, with D perhaps matching TRBD2 (6 bases). Germline-derived CDR1 and CDR2 are MNHEY and SMNVEV (reference sequence). V was trimmed by 6 bases and J by 0 bases, leaving 18 bases between them. The CDR3 consists of 16 residues. For the CDR3, the DNA is TGTGCCAGCAGCAGCATCCAAGCGGGCCTCTCCTACGAGCAGTACTTC. Protein: CASSSIQAGLSYEQYF.

The rearrangement uses TRBV7-8 and TRBJ1-5; TRBD1 might be the D (6 bases). Germline CDR1 is SGHVS and CDR2 is FQNEAQ. V lost 6 bases, J lost 1 base, and 10 bases lay in between. This CDR3 region has 14 residues. As DNA, the CDR3 is TGTGCCAGCAGGGGGGCGCGCAGCAATCAGCCCCAGCATTTT. It translates to CASRGARSNQPQHF.

The chain uses TRBV7-8 and TRBJ1-1; D gene uncertain. CDR1 and CDR2 (germline): SGHVS, FQNEAQ. The length of the CDR3 is 11 residues. The V end was cut by 1 base, the J end by 7 bases, with 4 bases between. The CDR3 protein is CASSLDNEAFF. CDR3 DNA: TGTGCCAGCAGCTTAGACAATGAAGCTTTCTTT.

The rearrangement uses TRBV6-5 and TRBJ2-1; weak D call: TRBD2 (6 bases). CDR3 length: 15 residues. The germline V and J ends were trimmed by 6 bases and 6 bases, with 18 bases remaining between them. Germline V gives CDR1 MNHEY, CDR2 SVGAGI. CDR3: CASSPPREFGNEQFF. The CDR3 DNA follows: TGTGCCAGCAGCCCCCCCCGGGAGTTTGGCAATGAGCAGTTCTTC.

V and J are TRBV25-1 and TRBJ1-1; 7 bases fit TRBD1. The trim removed 4 bases at V and 7 bases at J, leaving 12 bases unmatched. CDR3 length: 15 residues. Germline CDR1 and CDR2: MGHDK and SYGVNS. CDR3 residues: CASSAKGYRGREAFF. The CDR3 DNA sequence: TGTGCCAGCAGTGCCAAAGGCTACAGGGGTCGTGAAGCTTTCTTT.

The rearrangement joins TRBV5-1 to TRBJ2-7, with 8 bases identical to TRBD2. This CDR3 has 14 amino acids. After removal of 7 bases from V and 2 bases from J, the junction contained 8 bases not matched to a gene. The germline gives CDR1 SGHRS, CDR2 YFSETQ. The CDR3 sequence is CASALHSGTYEQYF. The CDR3 DNA is TGCGCCAGCGCACTCCATAGCGGGACCTACGAGCAGTACTTC.

The V gene is TRBV7-9, the J gene TRBJ2-7, with TRBD1 matching 11 bases. After removal of 1 base from V and 5 bases from J, the junction contained 1 base not matched to a gene. The germline V gene encodes CDR1 SEHNR and CDR2 FQNEAQ (reference sequence). The CDR3 extends over 14 amino acids. The CDR3 nucleotides are TGTGCCAGCAGCTTAGAGGGACAGGGGGACGAGCAGTACTTC. Its protein is CASSLEGQGDEQYF.

The CDR3 protein is CASSPRDPILAGCSYEQYV. The CDR3 DNA sequence: TGTGCCAGCAGCCCCAGGGACCCTATCCTAGCGGGATGCTCCTACGAGCAGTACGTC. V usage is TRBV14 and J usage is TRBJ2-7; TRBD2 aligns across 9 bases. J was trimmed by 0 bases and V by 4 bases; bases with no gene match: 16. CDR1 and CDR2 from the germline V gene are SGHDN and FVKESK. The CDR3 is made up of 19 amino acids.

This chain links TRBV30 with TRBJ2-7; D not resolved. Germline values: CDR1 GTSNPN, CDR2 SVGIG (reference sequence). This CDR3 is built from 11 residues. V was trimmed by 0 bases and J by 6 bases, leaving 6 bases between them. CDR3 residues: CAWSVEFEQYF. The CDR3, as DNA: TGTGCCTGGAGTGTGGAGTTCGAGCAGTACTTC.